The 13 T cell receptor beta chains below all came from one sample that was sequenced in a study of T-cell reconstitution after alpha-beta-depleted transplantation in children. Molecular barcoding with unique molecular identifiers was used for the TCRbeta library. Each CDR3 protein gets one entry after TCRdb re-called the PCR reads with MiXCR. The repertoire includes about 230,000 distinct CDR3 sequences, approximately 11% of them detected once, and 28% sits in the top ten. Material: PBMCs, obtained before TCRalphabeta/CD19-depleted stem cell transplant. Receptors were obtained from a child under two years old with acute myeloid leukemia, due to receive a stem cell transplant.

This clonotype came up a few times. This chain uses TRBV20-1 with TRBJ2-7; D remains ambiguous. CDR3 size: 12 residues. V lost 0 bases, J lost 2 bases, and 5 bases lay in between. In germline, CDR1 is DFQATT, CDR2 SNEGSKA (reference sequence). The CDR3 DNA follows: TGCAGTGCTAGAGATACGGCCTACGAGCAGTACTTC. Translated: CSARDTAYEQYF.

Ten or more counts support this clonotype. The V and J genes are TRBV10-3 and TRBJ2-3; possibly TRBD1 for D (5 bases). Trimming removed 3 bases at V and 0 bases at J, with 10 bases between. CDR1 ENHRY and CDR2 SYGVKD come from the germline V gene. CDR3 size: 15 residues. In DNA form, the CDR3 reads TGTGCCATCAGTGAAGGACACCAGAGCACAGATACGCAGTATTTT. It encodes CAISEGHQSTDTQYF.

This clonotype has a count of ten or more. This sequence joins TRBV7-8 and TRBJ2-5; a possible D gene is TRBD1 (5 bases). Per the germline V gene, CDR1 is SGHVS and CDR2 is FQNEAQ. V lost 6 bases and J 1 base, leaving 15 bases between the germline ends. The CDR3 extends over 15 amino acids. The CDR3 region is CASRSAGQGQETQYF. The CDR3, as DNA: TGTGCCAGCAGGTCCGCCGGGCAGGGCCAAGAGACCCAGTACTTC.

This clonotype appeared many times. The V gene is TRBV10-1, the J gene TRBJ2-3; D may be TRBD1 or TRBD2 (5 bases each). V lost 0 bases and J lost 5, with 15 bases in between. This CDR3 is built from 16 residues. CDR1 and CDR2 (germline): WNHNN, SYGVQD (reference sequence). CDR3 coding DNA: TGCGCCAGCAGTGAGTCGGCGCACGGGGCGGGAGATACGCAGTATTTT. Its translation is CASSESAHGAGDTQYF.

This clonotype was seen ten or more times. J is TRBJ2-2 and V is TRBV25-1, with 7 bases matching TRBD2. This CDR3 is built from 14 residues. The germline V gene encodes CDR1 MGHDK and CDR2 SYGVNS. Trimming cost V 6 bases and J 6 bases; bases outside gene matches: 7. Written as DNA, the CDR3 is TGTGCCAGCAGCCCGAGGGCGGGAGCCGGGGAGCTGTTTTTT. Translated: CASSPRAGAGELFF.

This clonotype was seen repeatedly, ten times or more. The V gene is TRBV7-2, the J gene TRBJ2-3; 7 positions agree with TRBD2. The V segment lost 5 bases and the J segment 3 bases; nucleotides outside the gene matches: 5. From germline, CDR1 is SGHTA and CDR2 FQGNSA. The CDR3 covers 14 residues. The CDR3 region is CASSPREATDTQYF. DNA of the CDR3: TGTGCCAGCAGCCCTCGGGAGGCGACAGATACGCAGTATTTT.

This clonotype was counted ten times or more. This chain joins TRBV7-3 and TRBJ1-6, with no clear D. The V gene's germline CDR1 is SGHTA and CDR2 FQGTGA. The ends were cut back, 2 bases at V and 5 bases at J, with 10 bases in the middle. The CDR3 is 15 amino acids. CDR3 region: CASSLQPLDNSPLHF. CDR3 in DNA: TGTGCCAGCAGCTTACAGCCCCTCGATAATTCACCCCTCCACTTT.

This clonotype was observed at least ten times. The chain is built from TRBV12-3 or TRBV12-4 and TRBJ2-1; D is perhaps TRBD2 (5 bases). Trimming removed 6 bases at V and 4 bases at J, with 16 bases between. This CDR3 spans 15 amino acids. The CDR3 here is CASSSGSFIYNEQFF. The CDR3 DNA sequence: TGTGCCAGCAGCTCGGGATCCTTCATTTACAATGAGCAGTTCTTC.

This clonotype came up many times. One junction end does not reproduce the germline sequence, and a read error may be involved. The chain recombines TRBV5-5 with TRBJ2-7, with 10 bases identical to TRBD2. CDR1 is SGHKS and CDR2 is YYEKEE in the germline V gene (reference sequence). The CDR3 spans 13 residues. CDR3 in DNA: TGTGCCAGCAGTTATTCACCGGGACTAGCGTCTGCTTTC. Its protein is CASSYSPGLASAF. The whole variable domain, filled in from reference TRBV5-5 and TRBJ2-7, reads DAGVTQSPTHLIKTRGQQVTLRCSPISGHKSVSWYQQVLGQGPQFIFQYYEKEERGRGNFPDRFSARQFPNYSSELNVNALLLGDSALYLCASSYSPGLASAFGPGTRLTVT.

This clonotype showed up many times. This chain joins TRBV7-8 and TRBJ2-2, with D tentatively TRBD1 (5 bases). V lost 5 bases to trimming and J lost 0 bases, with 7 bases between them. Per germline, CDR1 SGHVS and CDR2 FQNEAQ. The CDR3 spans 14 residues. CDR3 DNA: TGTGCCAGCAGCGGACATTCGAACACCGGGGAGCTGTTTTTT. This encodes CASSGHSNTGELFF. The whole variable domain, remainder taken from reference TRBV7-8 and TRBJ2-2, is GAGVSQSPRYKVAKRGQDVALRCDPISGHVSLFWYQQALGQGPEFLTYFQNEAQLDKSGLPSDRFFAERPEGSVSTLKIQRTQQEDSAVYLCASSGHSNTGELFFGEGSRLTVL.

J is TRBJ1-5 and V is TRBV18; D is unresolved. CDR1 is KGHSH, CDR2 LQKENI, per germline. CDR3 length: 14 residues. V was cut by 3 bases and J by 9 bases, with 15 bases left in between. This chain's CDR3 is CASSPKEIGAPQHF. The CDR3 DNA reads as TGTGCCAGCTCACCTAAGGAGATAGGTGCGCCCCAGCATTTT.

CDR3 sequence: CASSHGEADTQYF. DNA of the CDR3: TGTGCCAGCAGCCACGGGGAGGCAGATACGCAGTATTTT. This chain links TRBV7-9 with TRBJ2-3; a possible D gene is TRBD2 (6 bases). The CDR3 totals 13 residues. Per the germline V gene, CDR1 is SEHNR and CDR2 is FQNEAQ (reference sequence). Trimming pared 5 bases from V and 4 bases from J, leaving 10 bases between.

The rearrangement uses TRBV19 and TRBJ2-6; D gene ambiguous. Trimming pared 3 bases from V and 4 bases from J, leaving 7 bases between. Germline loops: CDR1 LNHDA, CDR2 SQIVND (reference sequence). The CDR3 consists of 14 residues. CDR3 region: CASSMIGGANVLTF. Here the CDR3 DNA reads TGTGCCAGTAGTATGATAGGAGGGGCCAACGTCCTGACTTTC.